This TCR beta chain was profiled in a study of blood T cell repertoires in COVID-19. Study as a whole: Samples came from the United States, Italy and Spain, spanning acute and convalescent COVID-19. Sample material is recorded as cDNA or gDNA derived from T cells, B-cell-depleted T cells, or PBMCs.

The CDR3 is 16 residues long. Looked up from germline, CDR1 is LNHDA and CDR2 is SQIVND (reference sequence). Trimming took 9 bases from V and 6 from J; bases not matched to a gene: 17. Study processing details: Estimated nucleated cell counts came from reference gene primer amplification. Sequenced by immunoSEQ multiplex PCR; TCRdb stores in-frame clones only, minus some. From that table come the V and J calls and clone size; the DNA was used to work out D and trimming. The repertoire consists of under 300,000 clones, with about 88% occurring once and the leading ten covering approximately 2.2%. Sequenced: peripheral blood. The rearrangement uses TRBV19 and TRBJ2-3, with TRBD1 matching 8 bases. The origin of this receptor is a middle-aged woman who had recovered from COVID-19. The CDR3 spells CASHPFGQGSADTQYF. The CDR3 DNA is TGTGCCAGCCATCCCTTTGGACAGGGTAGTGCGGATACGCAGTATTTT.